The text below deals with one TCR beta chain. The method was immunoSEQ multiplex PCR; TCRdb's version includes in-frame clones alone and lacks a portion of them. Of roughly 240,000 clones in the sample, 85% to 90% were seen once. Those who participated ranged in age from roughly 18 to 100 years and resided in 20 to 30 US areas. Clinical history as reported by participants underpinned cohort assignment. This CDR3 has 15 amino acids. The germline CDR1 and CDR2 sequences are MDHEN and SYDVKM. V lost 6 bases, J lost 7 bases, and 11 bases stayed unmatched. The data were taken from a study of blood T cell repertoires in COVID-19. Study information: Sites in the United States, Italy and Spain provided acute and convalescent COVID-19 samples. From T cells, B-cell-depleted T cells, or PBMCs came the material, which was cDNA or gDNA.

The sequencing sample was made of PBMCs or T cells enriched from blood (not recorded which). The gene calls are TRBV28 and TRBJ1-2, with 10 bases that match TRBD1. This receptor was taken from a man aged 50 or older who had been exposed to COVID-19. CDR3 bases: TGTGCCAGCAGCCGCAAACCGGGACAGGGGCTTGGCTACACCTTC. Amino acids: CASSRKPGQGLGYTF.